The source of this TCR beta chain is a study of cytomegalovirus exposure and HLA in healthy donors (dated by TCRdb to about 2017). For the study in its entirety: According to an earlier analysis of a few hundred of the donors, 200 million or so T cells yielded roughly 100 million unique TCR beta sequences and about 280 Gb of sequence data. To study patterns of TCR occurrence, a later analysis re-analyzed previously published TCR beta repertoires from 650 to 750 donors and added high-resolution HLA genotyping. The study used immunosequencing to profile the T cell repertoires of 600 to 850 subjects and linked those repertoires to cytomegalovirus serostatus. Among about 400 genotyped donors of the cohort, an average of roughly 230,000 unique TCR beta nucleotide sequences was sequenced per donor, of which about 20% were non-productive. Both class I and class II loci were covered by HLA typing, at four-digit resolution. Alongside the repertoire data, information on donor age, sex, ethnicity and CMV serostatus was compiled. An early release that covered around 590 HLA-typed donors contained around 300 gigabases of sequencing data and around 85 million unique TCR sequences. The later analysis used no new phenotypic data to find candidate immune exposures, relying instead on TCR beta sequences and their occurrence across donors. Four or five DR-DQ haplotypes were treated as single units for association and clustering because of strong linkage in the cohort. An earlier analysis of nearly 600 of the donors applied high-throughput TCR beta sequencing to assess whether each TCR beta V gene segment acted as functional or pseudogenic. In addition to the first cohort of 666 subjects, a separate validation cohort of approximately 110 different subjects was used. A later genetic analysis used genome-wide SNP genotypes for about three fifths of the 666 donors, treating that subset as a discovery cohort. The number of donors typed differed by locus, with about 629-630 for A, B, C, DRB1 and DQB1, over 500 for DQA1, 600 to 610 for DPA1, and some 440 for DPB1. Of the approximately 400 genotyped donors, 80% to 90% were placed in the genetic ancestry cluster associated with self-reported Caucasian donors. The study was designed to test whether signatures of past pathogen exposure could be identified by cataloging public T cell receptors. To predict cytomegalovirus infection status, the study combined high-throughput TCR immunosequencing, statistical association of individual TCRs with disease status, and machine learning. All discovery cohort repertoires had been generated on a single sequencing platform.

Library prep was done by the immunoSEQ multiplex PCR assay. A mixture of 60 forward primers for TCR Vbeta segments and 13 reverse primers for TCR Jbeta segments was used in the multiplex PCR. The CDR3 region of rearranged TCR beta genes was amplified from genomic DNA with a multiplex PCR assay. On the Illumina HiSeq System, the amplified TCR beta libraries were sequenced as 87-base-pair reads. In the source study's methods: A later analysis tallied about 77 million unique TCR beta chains across the 666 repertoires, and about 12 million of those chains were shared by two or more donors. A nearest-neighbor algorithm error-corrected the raw reads and collapsed the reads into unique sequences, merging closely related sequences to remove PCR and sequencing errors. Alignment of CDR3 sequences to IMGT reference sequences was used to assign V, D and J gene segments. For a sequence to be retained, a match of at least six nucleotides to both a V gene segment and a J gene segment was required. Rearrangements were classified as productive when the CDR3 lacked stop codons and remained in frame with V and J, and all other rearrangements were classified as non-productive. Following IMGT convention, CDR3 was defined as the stretch from the second conserved V-encoded cysteine to the conserved J-encoded phenylalanine. The earlier analysis of more than 450 of the donors excluded sequences that lacked an unambiguous match to a single V gene segment. An earlier analysis of 500 to 600 of the donors classified V segments as functional when productive rearrangements were above 56.7% and as segregating when the standard deviation between donors was above 5%. A statistical classification framework was developed to diagnose cytomegalovirus status using the catalog of TCR beta chain sequences. In a later analysis, V and J genes were assigned by comparing TCR nucleotide sequences against IMGT/GENE-DB human TR gene sequences. Using the TCRdist pipeline, a later analysis assigned CDR3 sequences along with most-parsimonious VDJ recombination scenarios. In a later analysis, each TCR beta chain was defined by its CDR3 amino acid sequence together with its V-gene family, and reads lacking a unique V-gene family were excluded. In a later analysis, some 600 highly shared, low-generation-probability nucleotide sequences were removed to address suspected cross-contamination and a sequencing artifact. In a later analysis, a clonal expansion index was calculated for each public chain from normalized within-repertoire ranks of inferred template counts. In a later analysis, generation probabilities were computed with a VDJ recombination model fitted to out-of-frame rearrangements, and the resulting probabilities were checked against IGoR. A later analysis scored TCR-TCR, TCR-HLA and TCR-CMV co-occurrence with hypergeometric tests, applying a repertoire-size bias correction to TCR pairs. In a later analysis, false discovery rates were estimated by permuting HLA or CMV assignments 20 times. A later analysis grouped co-occurring TCRs with DBSCAN, adding TCRdist sequence similarity when clustering within HLA-allele-positive subsets. Repertoires with fewer than 30,000 or more than 120,000 public chains were left out of co-occurrence clustering, as were five repertoires with anomalous nucleotide sharing. TCRdb limited this immuneACCESS table to in-frame rearrangements with V and J called. A share of clones is missing; checked studies link under half to unresolved V genes, and the rest is unexplained. V, J and clone size are those of that table, while D and trimming were read from the DNA. The sample table contains a few hundred thousand clones; only one count was recorded for under 85% of them. The ten largest clones represent 10% to 13% of the sample.

V is reduced by 5 bases and J by 1 base, leaving a spacing of 12 bases between them. From its cysteine to its phenylalanine, the CDR3 spans 14 amino acids. The kept DNA is CDR3 alone, 42 bases in frame from the first base. The germline V gene yields SGHDT for CDR1 and YYEEEE for CDR2. The paper's findings and limits, for the study overall: A later analysis found that most CMV-associated TCR beta chains appeared HLA-restricted, with HLA associations seemingly driven largely by CMV exposure. A further reported finding was that TCR beta sequences accurately predicted the HLA-A and HLA-B alleles for most subjects in the first cohort. HLA typing was unavailable for some donors at each locus, so association tests used only the typed subset. According to a later analysis, TCR association rates differed among HLA loci, with DRB1 alleles showing the most associated TCRs and HLA-C alleles showing the fewest. In vitro tests confirmed that a few of the cytomegalovirus-associated TCR beta chains recognize cytomegalovirus antigens. In a later analysis, several top co-occurrence clusters were reported to appear linked to parvovirus B19, influenza, CMV and Epstein-Barr virus. A later genetic analysis associated a missense DCLRE1C variant with V-gene and J-gene trimming of TCR beta chains, and an independent cohort replicated the association. Some IMGT-functional V segments, including TRBV6-2 and TRBV6-3, could not be told apart with the 87-base-pair reads, so those segments were excluded. Linkage disequilibrium might explain the correlated functional status among segregating V segments, but an unknown experimental factor could not be excluded. When HLA alleles, especially DR and DQ, strongly co-occurred, attributing TCR associations to individual alleles was difficult. A later analysis associated about 16,000 TCR beta sequences with specific HLA alleles at a false discovery rate of 0.05. The classifier was reported to diagnose cytomegalovirus status with high specificity and sensitivity in both the original cohort and the validation cohort. Across donors, most TCR sequences were observed very rarely, whereas some public TCRs were present in many individuals. Broadly in line with IMGT annotations, most TCR beta V segments showed up in productive rearrangements about 87% or about 30% of the time in an earlier analysis of roughly 590 of the donors. This cohort had only TCR beta chains sequenced, and the lack of alpha or paired-chain data limited which features could be detected. The only immune exposure information available for the cohort was CMV serostatus. A later genetic analysis reported fewer N-insertions in productive TCRs among donors in an Asian-associated ancestry cluster than the approximately 670-donor mean. The presence/absence analyses assumed that sequencing depth was roughly uniform across donors, and that assumption may not be true. The sequencing pipeline was judged likely to have produced a cluster of highly shared sequence variants as a technical artifact. The authors suggested that the approach could potentially be generalized to other disease states and immunological phenotypes. A total of about 180 TCR beta chains were listed by the study as associated with cytomegalovirus. Because counts were too low, seventeen rarely observed V segments, including chromosome 9 orphons, were excluded from the earlier analysis of several hundred of the donors. A later analysis found that HLA-associated TCR beta chains were more clonally expanded and had lower generation probabilities than equally common non-associated chains.

Remarks on this clone: The antigen it recognizes is unknown. Nothing much larger sits one base from this clone, and base qualities are not available.

The cohort consisted of some 670 healthy bone marrow donors. All cohort members were sampled while nominally healthy, although unrecorded immune exposures were likely present. The donor was CMV seropositive and belonged to the group of 250 to 300 seropositive cohort members. A peripheral blood sample was provided by each donor, and peripheral blood mononuclear cells were used for TCR beta sequencing. Genomic DNA extraction from the blood cell samples was performed with the Qiagen DNeasy Blood Extraction Kit. This TCR derives from a woman in her forties or fifties in good health and CMV-seropositive. Sequenced sample: PBMCs. The chain is assembled from TRBV5-6 and TRBJ1-2, with no confidently assigned D gene. This receptor has the CDR3 CASRLLSVNYGYTF. The nucleotide sequence reads as follows: TGTGCCAGCAGGCTTCTCAGTGTTAACTATGGCTACACCTTC.